The clone carrying this T cell receptor (beta chain) appeared many times. V was cut by 6 bases and J by 1 base, with 11 bases left in between. This CDR3 spans 13 amino acids. The germline CDR1 and CDR2 sequences are DFQATT and SNEGSKA (reference sequence). TCRdb analysed the 5' RACE reads with MiXCR anew, one entry per CDR3 protein. The sample contains 300,000 to 350,000 distinct CDR3 sequences, 15% to 20% of which appear only once. This entry is derived from a study of T-cell memory formation after mild COVID-19. The specimen was PBMCs or a T cell subset sorted from them (not recorded which). The clonotype comes from a man aged 18 to 29 who had mild COVID-19 (a few samples of this study predate the infection). Cell type and time point are not known. This chain uses TRBV20-1 with TRBJ2-3; the D gene is possibly TRBD2 (6 bases). The CDR3 here is CSAKGLGTDTQYF. DNA for the CDR3: TGCAGTGCCAAGGGACTTGGCACAGATACGCAGTATTTT.